Below, one TCR beta chain is given with its context. Antigen: not known. This record belongs to a study of cytomegalovirus exposure and HLA in healthy donors. Study as a whole: From about 180 million T cells, an earlier analysis saw roughly 120 million unique TCR beta sequences.

The PCR made use of 60 Vbeta and 13 Jbeta primers. TCRdb keeps only in-frame clones here, not all; method: immunoSEQ multiplex PCR. The data show approximately 190,000 clones, with around 80% seen just once and about 5.7% held by the top ten. Study-wide findings and caveats: Clonal expansion was found to be greater in HLA-associated TCR beta chains than in equally common others in a later analysis.

This sequence originates from a man aged 35 to 55 in good health and CMV-seropositive. The sample consisted of PBMCs.

The CDR3 DNA sequence: TGTGCCAGCAGCACCCTCAGCGGGGGAAACACCGGGGAGCTGTTTTTT. It translates to CASSTLSGGNTGELFF. The rearrangement uses TRBV7-8 and TRBJ2-2; TRBD2 matches 8 bases. The CDR3 spans 16 residues. The ends lost 5 bases at V and 2 bases at J; junction bases unmatched: 7. Germline-derived CDR1 and CDR2 are SGHVS and FQNEAQ.